This TCR beta chain was identified in a study of cytomegalovirus exposure and HLA in healthy donors. Regarding the study as a whole: Cytomegalovirus association was assigned to 170 or so TCR beta chains. The authors assumed roughly uniform sequencing depth across donors for presence/absence analyses.

The PCR was carried out with 60 Vbeta primers and 13 Jbeta primers. Here immunoSEQ multiplex PCR was the method, and the copy in TCRdb shows in-frame clones only, minus some. The sample comprises some 67,000 clones, about four fifths of which are singletons, and 2.5% to 3% rests with the top ten. Comments on this clone: The antigen is unknown.

The sequenced sample consisted of PBMCs. The TCR sequence derives from a woman younger than 45 in good health and CMV-seronegative.

CDR3 in DNA: TGTGCCAGCAGACCGGGACAGAGCAATCAGCCCCAGCATTTT. Its protein product is CASRPGQSNQPQHF. The chain employs TRBV5-5 and TRBJ1-5; TRBD1 matches 7 bases. The CDR3 consists of 14 residues. Germline V gene sequence: CDR1 SGHKS, CDR2 YYEKEE (reference sequence). With 5 bases clipped from V and 1 base from J, the junction kept 3 bases outside the gene matches.